The present T cell receptor (beta chain) was sequenced within a study of blood T cell repertoires in COVID-19. The wider study: Samples representing acute and convalescent COVID-19 were sourced from the United States, Italy and Spain.

The repertoire was sequenced with immunoSEQ multiplex PCR; TCRdb's copy has only in-frame clones and lacks some. Among more than 200,000 clones listed, 75% to 85% were seen once. This CDR3 is 14 amino acids long. The germline gives CDR1 KGHSH, CDR2 LQKENI. V was shortened by 6 bases and J by 1 base, with 12 bases between the two germline ends. The sample comprised PBMCs or T cells enriched from blood (not recorded which). The receptor was derived from a woman aged 35 to 49 with acute COVID-19. This chain joins TRBV18 and TRBJ1-1; D not resolved. The CDR3 is CASSGWEGNTEAFF. CDR3 DNA: TGTGCCAGCTCCGGATGGGAGGGGAACACTGAAGCTTTCTTT.